These 8 T cell receptor beta chains were all obtained from the same sample, sequenced in a study of blood T cell repertoires in COVID-19. Repertoires were generated with immunoSEQ multiplex PCR, while TCRdb's copy carries only in-frame clones and drops some. The repertoire consists of around 300,000 clones, with around 85% occurring once and the leading ten covering about 7%. What was sequenced was peripheral blood. These receptors were obtained from a human donor in a cohort sampled during active COVID-19.

In its sample, this clone was seen once. This rearrangement joins TRBV14 to TRBJ2-7; 7 nucleotides agree with TRBD2. The CDR3 is 13 residues long. In germline, CDR1 is SGHDN, CDR2 FVKESK. V lost 8 bases to trimming and J lost 3 bases; unmatched junction nucleotides: 7. The chain's CDR3 is CASALGGFYEQYF. CDR3 bases: TGTGCCAGCGCGTTGGGGGGGTTCTACGAGCAGTACTTC.

The chain joins TRBV12-3 or TRBV12-4 to TRBJ2-3; perhaps TRBD2 as D (6 bases). The CDR3 runs to 13 residues. The V end was cut by 0 bases, the J end by 14 bases, with 15 bases between. The CDR3 DNA follows: TGTGCCAGCAGTTTAGCCTTGACTAGAAATACGTATTTT. It encodes CASSLALTRNTYF.

V and J are TRBV15 and TRBJ2-4; no clear D. CDR3 length: 17 residues. CDR1 and CDR2 from the germline V gene are LNHNV and YYDKDF (reference sequence). Between the trimmed V and J ends, which lost 1 base and 0 bases, there was a span of 13 bases. DNA for the CDR3: TGTGCCACCAGCAGAGTTGAGTACGAACTAGCCAAAAACATTCAGTACTTC. As protein: CATSRVEYELAKNIQYF.

The chain combines TRBV7-9 with TRBJ1-1, with no clear D. With 5 bases removed from V and 3 bases from J, the gap between germline ends came to 16 bases. Germline V gene sequence: CDR1 SEHNR, CDR2 FQNEAQ (reference sequence). The CDR3 sequence is 15 residues long. CDR3 sequence: CASSPLRLRDTEAFF. Written as DNA, the CDR3 is TGTGCCAGCAGCCCACTCCGACTGCGAGACACTGAAGCTTTCTTT.

The chain combines TRBV6-1 with TRBJ1-5; D might be TRBD1 (6 bases). Germline V lookup: CDR1 MNHNS, CDR2 SASEGT. Trimming took 2 bases from V and 6 from J, leaving 14 bases between them. The CDR3 sequence is 15 residues long. The CDR3 protein is CASSETGRGGQPQHF. Here the CDR3 DNA reads TGTGCCAGCAGTGAAACAGGGAGAGGAGGTCAGCCCCAGCATTTT.

This clone was seen a handful of times. The chain uses TRBV6-2 or TRBV6-3 and TRBJ1-6, with D possibly being TRBD1 (6 bases). The CDR3 runs 14 residues. The V and J ends lost 2 bases and 10 bases respectively, with 12 bases between them. CDR1 and CDR2 from the germline V gene are MNHEY and SVGEGT. The CDR3 sequence: CASSYNREGSPLHF. CDR3 DNA: TGTGCCAGCAGTTACAACAGGGAGGGATCACCCCTCCACTTT.

The chain uses TRBV4-1 and TRBJ1-3; D might be TRBD1 (5 bases). Germline CDR1 is MGHRA and CDR2 is YSYEKL. CDR3 length: 19 amino acids. V gave up 2 bases and J gave up 4 bases, with 24 bases separating them. The CDR3: CASSQFSKGRGWRGNTIYF. CDR3 coding DNA: TGCGCCAGCAGCCAATTTTCTAAGGGTAGGGGTTGGAGAGGAAACACCATATATTTT.

The chain combines TRBV19 with TRBJ1-5; 7 nucleotides line up with TRBD1. The CDR3 consists of 16 residues. Germline V gives CDR1 LNHDA, CDR2 SQIVND (reference sequence). V shed 2 bases and J 5 bases; nucleotides not matched to a gene: 9. CDR3 sequence reads: CASSIIFWQGDQPQHF. CDR3 in DNA: TGTGCCAGTAGTATAATTTTTTGGCAGGGGGATCAGCCCCAGCATTTT. Drawing the rest from reference TRBV19 and TRBJ1-5, the complete variable domain is DGGITQSPKYLFRKEGQNVTLSCEQNLNHDAMYWYRQDPGQGLRLIYYSQIVNDFQKGDIAEGYSVSREKKESFPLTVTSAQKNPTAFYLCASSIIFWQGDQPQHFGDGTRLSIL.